This entry lists 4 T cell receptor beta chains sequenced from one sample in a study of blood T cells in healthy people across ages. Combining a sample-barcoded 5' primer with a J-beta primer mix, a second PCR ran for about 7 to 12 cycles. Each CDR3 protein gets one entry after TCRdb re-called the 5' RACE reads with MiXCR. The sample consists of 1.6 million or so distinct CDR3 sequences, 30% to 40% of them appearing once. The sample taken for sequencing was blood. The receptors were sampled from a woman aged 25 to 39 in good health.

The chain is built from TRBV5-4 and TRBJ1-2; no firm D call. CDR1 is SGHNT and CDR2 is YYREEE in the germline V gene (reference sequence). The CDR3 is 14 residues long. The V end was cut by 2 bases, the J end by 4 bases, with 12 bases between. CDR3 nucleotides: TGTGCCAGCAGCTTTGAACGGGCCCGCTATGGCTACACCTTC. Translation gives CASSFERARYGYTF.

In this sample, this clonotype turned up once. The chain is built from TRBV27 and TRBJ2-2; D remains unclear. CDR1 is MNHEY and CDR2 is SMNVEV in the germline V gene (reference sequence). The CDR3 is made up of 13 amino acids. Trimming cost V 6 bases and J 2 bases, with 7 bases left between them. Here the CDR3 DNA reads TGTGCCAGCAGACTATTTAACACCGGGGAGCTGTTTTTT. Its translation is CASRLFNTGELFF.

This clonotype has a count of ten or more. The CDR3 DNA reads as TGTGCCACCAGTAGCGGGACGGCGCAGTATTTT. Translated: CATSSGTAQYF. V and J are TRBV24-1 and TRBJ2-3; TRBD2 agrees at 7 bases. Germline assignment: CDR1 KGHDR and CDR2 SFDVKD. CDR3 length: 11 residues. Losses at the gene ends were 6 bases for V and 10 bases for J; bases not matched to a gene: 3.

The V gene is TRBV18, the J gene TRBJ1-1; tentative D call: TRBD1 (6 bases). Trimming took 6 bases from V and 3 from J, leaving 14 bases between them. The CDR3 is 14 residues long. The germline V gene encodes CDR1 KGHSH and CDR2 LQKENI. CDR3 sequence: CASSVTGKDTEAFF. In DNA, the CDR3 is TGTGCCAGCTCGGTCACAGGGAAAGACACTGAAGCTTTCTTT.